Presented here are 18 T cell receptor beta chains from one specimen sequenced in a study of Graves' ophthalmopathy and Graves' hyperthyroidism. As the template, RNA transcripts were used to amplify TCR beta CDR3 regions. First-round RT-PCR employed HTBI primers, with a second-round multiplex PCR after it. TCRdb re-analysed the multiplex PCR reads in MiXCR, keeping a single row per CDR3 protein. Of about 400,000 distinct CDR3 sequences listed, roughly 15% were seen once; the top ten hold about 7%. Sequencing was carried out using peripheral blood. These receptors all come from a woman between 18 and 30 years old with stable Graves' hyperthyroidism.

The CDR3 DNA is TGCAGTGCCGGGACAGGTCTAGGCACTGAAGCTTTCTTT. Translation: CSAGTGLGTEAFF. The J gene is TRBJ1-1, the V gene TRBV20-1; 8 bases match TRBD1. The V gene end was trimmed by 6 bases and the J gene end by 4 bases; junction bases not matched to a gene: 7. Germline CDR1 reads DFQATT; CDR2 reads SNEGSKA (reference sequence). The CDR3 is 13 residues long.

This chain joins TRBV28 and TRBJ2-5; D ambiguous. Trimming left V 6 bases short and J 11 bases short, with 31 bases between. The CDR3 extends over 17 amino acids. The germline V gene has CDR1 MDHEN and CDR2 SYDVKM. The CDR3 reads CASSPPYDATALPGQYF. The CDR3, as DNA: TGTGCCAGCAGCCCTCCGTACGACGCGACTGCGCTCCCCGGACAGTACTTC.

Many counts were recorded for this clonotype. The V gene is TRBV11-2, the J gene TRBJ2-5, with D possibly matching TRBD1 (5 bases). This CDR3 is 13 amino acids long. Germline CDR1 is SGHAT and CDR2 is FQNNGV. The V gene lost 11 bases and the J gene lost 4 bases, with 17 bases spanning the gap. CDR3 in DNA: TGTGCCTACGGGCAGGGAAGCAGAGAGACCCAGTACTTC. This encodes CAYGQGSRETQYF.

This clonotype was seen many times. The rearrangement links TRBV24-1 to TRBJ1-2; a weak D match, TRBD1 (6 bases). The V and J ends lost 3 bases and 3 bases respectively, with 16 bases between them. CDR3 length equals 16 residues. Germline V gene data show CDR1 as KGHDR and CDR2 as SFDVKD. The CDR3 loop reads CATSDTGTDSHYGYTF. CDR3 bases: TGTGCCACCAGTGATACGGGGACGGACAGCCACTATGGCTACACCTTC.

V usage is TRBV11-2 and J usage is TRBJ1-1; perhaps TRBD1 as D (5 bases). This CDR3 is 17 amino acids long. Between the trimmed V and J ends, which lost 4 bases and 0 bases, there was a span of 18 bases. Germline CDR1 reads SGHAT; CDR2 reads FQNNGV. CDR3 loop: CASSSRELGFLNTEAFF. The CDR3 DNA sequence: TGTGCCAGCAGCTCCAGGGAGTTGGGTTTTTTGAACACTGAAGCTTTCTTT.

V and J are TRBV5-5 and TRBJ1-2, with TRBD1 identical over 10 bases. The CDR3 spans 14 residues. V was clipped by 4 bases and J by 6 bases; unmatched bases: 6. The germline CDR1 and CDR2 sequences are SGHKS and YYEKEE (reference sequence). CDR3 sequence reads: CASSLPTGGNGYTF. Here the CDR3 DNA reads TGTGCCAGCAGCCTACCGACAGGGGGCAATGGCTACACCTTC.

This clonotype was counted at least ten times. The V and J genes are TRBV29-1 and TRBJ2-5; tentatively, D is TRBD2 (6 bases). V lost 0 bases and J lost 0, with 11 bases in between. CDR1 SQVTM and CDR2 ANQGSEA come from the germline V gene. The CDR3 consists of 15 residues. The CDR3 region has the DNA TGCAGCGTTGAAGACGGAGGGGAGTACCAAGAGACCCAGTACTTC. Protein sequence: CSVEDGGEYQETQYF. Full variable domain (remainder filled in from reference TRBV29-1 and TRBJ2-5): SAVISQKPSRDICQRGTSLTIQCQVDSQVTMMFWYRQQPGQSLTLIATANQGSEATYESGFVIDKFPISRPNLTFSTLTVSNMSPEDSSIYLCSVEDGGEYQETQYFGPGTRLLVL.

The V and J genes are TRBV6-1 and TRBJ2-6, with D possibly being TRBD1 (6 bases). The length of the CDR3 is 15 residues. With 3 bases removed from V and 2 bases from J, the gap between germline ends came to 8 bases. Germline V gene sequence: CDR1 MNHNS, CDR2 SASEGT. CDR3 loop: CASSEDSAGANVLTF. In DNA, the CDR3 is TGTGCCAGCAGTGAGGACAGTGCTGGGGCCAACGTCCTGACTTTC.

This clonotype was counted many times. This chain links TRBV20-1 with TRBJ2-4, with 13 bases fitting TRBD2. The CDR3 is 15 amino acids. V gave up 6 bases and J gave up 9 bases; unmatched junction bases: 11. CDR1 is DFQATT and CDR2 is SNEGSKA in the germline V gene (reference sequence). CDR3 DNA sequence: TGCAGTGCCCGGACTAGCGGGGGAGCCATTGGCATTCAGTACTTC. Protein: CSARTSGGAIGIQYF.

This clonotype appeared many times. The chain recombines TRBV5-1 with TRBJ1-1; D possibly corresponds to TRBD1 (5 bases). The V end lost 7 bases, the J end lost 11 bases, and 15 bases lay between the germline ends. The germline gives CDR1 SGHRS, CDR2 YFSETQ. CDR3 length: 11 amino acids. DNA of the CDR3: TGCGCCAGCCGAATTGGGGGAGAGGCTTTCTTT. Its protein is CASRIGGEAFF.

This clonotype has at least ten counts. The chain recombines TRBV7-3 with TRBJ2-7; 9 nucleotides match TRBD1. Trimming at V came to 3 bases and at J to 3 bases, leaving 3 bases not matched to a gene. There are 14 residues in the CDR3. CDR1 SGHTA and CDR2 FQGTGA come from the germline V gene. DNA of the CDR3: TGTGCCAGCAGCTTGGGACAGGGCCACTACGAGCAGTACTTC. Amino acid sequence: CASSLGQGHYEQYF.

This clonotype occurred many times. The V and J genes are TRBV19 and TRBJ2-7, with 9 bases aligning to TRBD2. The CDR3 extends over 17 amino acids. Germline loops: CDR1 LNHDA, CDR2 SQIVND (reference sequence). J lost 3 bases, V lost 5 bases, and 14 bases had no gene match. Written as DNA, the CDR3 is TGTGCCAGTAGTTCGACTAGCGGTAATGTGCTGGGCTACGAGCAGTACTTC. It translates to CASSSTSGNVLGYEQYF.

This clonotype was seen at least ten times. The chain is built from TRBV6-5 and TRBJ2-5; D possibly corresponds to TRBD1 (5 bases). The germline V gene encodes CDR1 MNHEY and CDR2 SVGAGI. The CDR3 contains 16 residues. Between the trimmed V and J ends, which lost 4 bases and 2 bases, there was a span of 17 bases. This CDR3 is CASSFDHWGYQETQYF. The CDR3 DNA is TGTGCCAGCAGTTTCGACCACTGGGGCTATCAAGAGACCCAGTACTTC.

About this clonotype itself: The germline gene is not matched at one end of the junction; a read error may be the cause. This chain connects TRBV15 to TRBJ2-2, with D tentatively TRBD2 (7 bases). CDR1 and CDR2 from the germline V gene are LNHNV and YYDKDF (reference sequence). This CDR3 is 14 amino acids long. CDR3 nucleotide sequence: TGTGCCACCAGCAGAGGGGGGGGCACCGGGGAGCTGTTGTTT. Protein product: CATSRGGGTGELLF.

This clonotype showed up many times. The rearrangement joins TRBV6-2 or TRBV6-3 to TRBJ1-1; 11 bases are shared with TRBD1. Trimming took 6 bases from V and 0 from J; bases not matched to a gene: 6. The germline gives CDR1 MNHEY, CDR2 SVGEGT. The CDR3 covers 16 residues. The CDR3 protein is CASRTRTGGMNTEAFF. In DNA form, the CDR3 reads TGTGCCAGCAGAACTAGGACAGGGGGCATGAACACTGAAGCTTTCTTT.

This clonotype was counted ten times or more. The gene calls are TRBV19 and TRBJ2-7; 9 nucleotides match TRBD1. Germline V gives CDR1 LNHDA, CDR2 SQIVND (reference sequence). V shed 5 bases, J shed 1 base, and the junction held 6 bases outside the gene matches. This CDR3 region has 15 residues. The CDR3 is CASSPTGQGSYEQYF. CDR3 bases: TGTGCCAGTAGTCCTACGGGACAGGGTTCCTACGAGCAGTACTTC. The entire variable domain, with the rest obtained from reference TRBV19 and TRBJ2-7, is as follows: DGGITQSPKYLFRKEGQNVTLSCEQNLNHDAMYWYRQDPGQGLRLIYYSQIVNDFQKGDIAEGYSVSREKKESFPLTVTSAQKNPTAFYLCASSPTGQGSYEQYFGPGTRLTVT.

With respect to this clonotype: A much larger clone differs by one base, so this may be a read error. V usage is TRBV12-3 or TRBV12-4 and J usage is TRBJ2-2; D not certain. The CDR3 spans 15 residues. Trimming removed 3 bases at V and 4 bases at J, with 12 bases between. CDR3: CASSLTSLGTGELFF. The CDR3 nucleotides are TGTGCCAGCAGTTTGACGAGTCTAGGCACCGGGGAGCTGTTTTTT.

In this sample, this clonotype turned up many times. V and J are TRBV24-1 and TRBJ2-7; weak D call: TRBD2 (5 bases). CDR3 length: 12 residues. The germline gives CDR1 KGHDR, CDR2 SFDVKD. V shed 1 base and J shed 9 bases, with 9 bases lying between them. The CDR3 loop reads CATSDFTGGQYF. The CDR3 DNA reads TGTGCCACCAGTGATTTTACCGGAGGGCAGTACTTC.